Following are 25 T cell receptor beta chains from one sample sequenced in a study of shared clonotypes between healthy human individuals. CD45RO negativity and positive selection for CCR7 defined naive CD8 cells, a population that excluded terminally differentiated effector memory CD45RA+ cells. Produced via immunoSEQ multiplex PCR; TCRdb's table is partial and in-frame only. The sample includes around 1.9 million clones, roughly 95% seen only once; the top ten take about 1.7%. The sample was naive CD8+ T cells from PBMCs. The receptor source for this set is a man aged 18 to 29 in good health. Some clones in this sample may be carry-over from other donors' samples.

This clone was picked up one time. The genes are TRBV7-9 and TRBJ2-1; 12 bases align to TRBD2. The CDR3 is made up of 19 amino acids. The V gene's germline CDR1 is SEHNR and CDR2 FQNEAQ (reference sequence). The junction had 12 bases not matched to a gene; V was cut back by 4 bases and J by 2 bases. As DNA, the CDR3 is TGTGCCAGCAGCTCCACGGGTGGACTAGCGGGGTTAACCTACAATGAGCAGTTCTTC. As protein: CASSSTGGLAGLTYNEQFF.

This chain uses TRBV6-1 with TRBJ2-1; TRBD2 agrees at 13 bases. CDR3 length: 12 amino acids. Germline-derived CDR1 and CDR2 are MNHNS and SASEGT. V lost 10 bases to trimming and J lost 10 bases; unmatched junction nucleotides: 4. CDR3 sequence reads: CATLGLAGEQFF. For the CDR3, the DNA is TGTGCCACCCTGGGACTAGCGGGGGAGCAGTTCTTC.

The chain recombines TRBV9 with TRBJ1-2; perhaps TRBD1 as D (5 bases). The germline V and J ends were trimmed by 3 bases and 4 bases, with 13 bases remaining between them. Looked up from germline, CDR1 is SGDLS and CDR2 is YYNGEE. CDR3 length: 14 amino acids. The CDR3 loop is CASSAWDSRYGYTF. CDR3 bases: TGTGCCAGCAGCGCTTGGGACTCCCGCTATGGCTACACCTTC.

With respect to this clone: Other DNA sequences in the same sample also yield this CDR3. The chain joins TRBV6-5 to TRBJ1-1; unclear D gene. The V and J ends lost 0 bases and 5 bases respectively, with 7 bases between them. The germline CDR1 and CDR2 sequences are MNHEY and SVGAGI. The CDR3 sequence is 13 residues long. CDR3 bases: TGTGCCAGCAGTTACTCTTTGGGAACTGAAGCTTTCTTT. The encoded protein is CASSYSLGTEAFF.

This chain links TRBV5-8 with TRBJ1-2, with a possible D match to TRBD1 (5 bases). This CDR3 comprises 13 residues. V lost 9 bases to trimming and J lost 1 base, with 13 bases between them. CDR1 is SGHTS and CDR2 is YDEGEE in the germline V gene. Written as DNA, the CDR3 is TGTGCCAAGACAGATCCTGTTAACTATGGCTACACCTTC. This sequence encodes CAKTDPVNYGYTF.

The rearrangement links TRBV28 to TRBJ2-7; TRBD1 agrees at 8 bases. CDR1 is MDHEN, CDR2 SYDVKM, per germline. This CDR3 spans 15 amino acids. J gave up 2 bases and V 0 bases, and 3 bases lay outside the gene matches. This CDR3 reads CASSLWGDRPYEQYF. The CDR3 bases are TGTGCCAGCAGTTTATGGGGGGACAGGCCCTACGAGCAGTACTTC.

The chain joins TRBV4-1 to TRBJ1-1, with D possibly being TRBD1 (5 bases). CDR3 length: 13 residues. Germline loops: CDR1 MGHRA, CDR2 YSYEKL. Trimming cost V 0 bases and J 6 bases, with 8 bases left between them. CDR3 nucleotides: TGCGCCAGCAGCCAAGATCGGGGCGCTGAAGCTTTCTTT. This translates into CASSQDRGAEAFF.

The chain employs TRBV7-9 and TRBJ2-2; D uncertain. The V and J ends lost 7 bases and 5 bases respectively, with 8 bases between them. CDR3 length: 12 residues. The germline V gene has CDR1 SEHNR and CDR2 FQNEAQ (reference sequence). The CDR3 loop is CASTPRTGELFF. The CDR3 nucleotides read TGTGCCAGCACCCCAAGGACCGGGGAGCTGTTTTTT.

The chain recombines TRBV6-6 with TRBJ2-7; either TRBD1 or TRBD2 may fit D (6 bases each). Trimming pared 2 bases from V and 0 bases from J, leaving 11 bases between. The CDR3 spans 15 residues. CDR1 is MNHNY and CDR2 is SVGAGI in the germline V gene (reference sequence). The CDR3 is CASSYAGHPSYEQYF. The DNA for the CDR3 is TGTGCCAGCAGTTACGCGGGACACCCCTCCTACGAGCAGTACTTC.

CDR3: CASSLLWVAAKSEAFF. CDR3 DNA sequence: TGTGCCAGCAGTTTGTTATGGGTGGCAGCGAAGTCTGAAGCTTTCTTT. The chain has TRBV28 and TRBJ1-1; no definite D call. Deletions cut 3 bases from V and 6 bases from J, with 20 bases between. In germline, CDR1 is MDHEN, CDR2 SYDVKM. This CDR3 region has 16 residues. The whole variable domain, remainder taken from reference TRBV28 and TRBJ1-1, is DVKVTQSSRYLVKRTGEKVFLECVQDMDHENMFWYRQDPGLGLRLIYFSYDVKMKEKGDIPEGYSVSREKKERFSLILESASTNQTSMYLCASSLLWVAAKSEAFFGQGTRLTVV.

V and J are TRBV7-9 and TRBJ2-1, with TRBD2 as a possible D gene (6 bases). Germline V lookup: CDR1 SEHNR, CDR2 FQNEAQ (reference sequence). Trimming stripped 6 bases from V and 0 bases from J, with 18 bases between. The CDR3 is made up of 17 amino acids. This chain's CDR3 is CASRNSGTRDSYNEQFF. The CDR3 nucleotides read TGTGCCAGCAGGAATAGCGGTACTCGGGACTCCTACAATGAGCAGTTCTTC.

Concerning this clone itself: The same CDR3 arises from other DNA sequences in this sample as well. This sequence joins TRBV27 and TRBJ2-1; 8 nucleotides line up with TRBD1. This CDR3 contains 15 residues. Trimming at V came to 2 bases and at J to 3 bases, leaving 3 bases not matched to a gene. From germline, CDR1 is MNHEY and CDR2 SMNVEV (reference sequence). The CDR3 coding sequence is TGTGCCAGCAGTTTAAGCGGACAGGGCTACAATGAGCAGTTCTTC. It specifies CASSLSGQGYNEQFF.

The chain employs TRBV4-1 and TRBJ1-2; D might be TRBD1 (5 bases). Trimming removed 1 base at V and 3 bases at J, with 12 bases between. Germline-derived CDR1 and CDR2 are MGHRA and YSYEKL. The CDR3 sequence is 15 residues long. The DNA for the CDR3 is TGCGCCAGCAGCCAAGCCGGGGGAGGGTACTATGGCTACACCTTC. Its translation is CASSQAGGGYYGYTF.

The chain is built from TRBV6-6 and TRBJ2-5; D remains ambiguous. The V and J ends lost 0 bases and 5 bases respectively, with 7 bases between them. The CDR3 length is 13 residues. Germline V gene lookup returns CDR1 MNHNY and CDR2 SVGAGI (reference sequence). CDR3 nucleotide sequence: TGTGCCAGCAGTTACTCGAGTCCCGAGACCCAGTACTTC. Its protein is CASSYSSPETQYF.

The chain is built from TRBV7-8 and TRBJ2-7; maybe TRBD1 (6 bases). V was clipped by 4 bases and J by 0 bases, with 19 bases between them. This CDR3 has 17 residues. Germline V gives CDR1 SGHVS, CDR2 FQNEAQ. The CDR3 reads CASSSNWPGVSSYEQYF. In DNA form, the CDR3 reads TGTGCCAGCAGCTCAAACTGGCCAGGGGTGAGCTCCTACGAGCAGTACTTC.

This rearrangement joins TRBV15 to TRBJ2-7; D is perhaps TRBD2 (5 bases). The CDR3 length is 17 residues. Germline CDR1 and CDR2: LNHNV and YYDKDF (reference sequence). V was pared by 5 bases and J by 2 bases, with 22 bases between. CDR3 residues: CATSPTRDVYRTYEQYF. The DNA of the CDR3 is TGTGCCACCAGCCCCACCCGGGATGTATACCGGACCTACGAGCAGTACTTC. The variable domain in full, completed from reference TRBV15 and TRBJ2-7, reads DAMVIQNPRYQVTQFGKPVTLSCSQTLNHNVMYWYQQKSSQAPKLLFHYYDKDFNNEADTPDNFQSRRPNTSFCFLDIRSPGLGDTAMYLCATSPTRDVYRTYEQYFGPGTRLTVT.

The chain combines TRBV28 with TRBJ2-3, with 7 bases lining up with TRBD1. The CDR3 contains 12 residues. The germline CDR1 and CDR2 sequences are MDHEN and SYDVKM. Trimming removed 5 bases from V and 5 bases from J; junction bases left unmatched: 1. CDR3 nucleotides: TGTGCCAGCAGTCACAGGGGAGATACGCAGTATTTT. It encodes CASSHRGDTQYF. Complete variable domain (other parts from reference TRBV28 and TRBJ2-3): DVKVTQSSRYLVKRTGEKVFLECVQDMDHENMFWYRQDPGLGLRLIYFSYDVKMKEKGDIPEGYSVSREKKERFSLILESASTNQTSMYLCASSHRGDTQYFGPGTRLTVL.

This chain links TRBV13 with TRBJ2-1; TRBD2 matches 11 bases. CDR3 size: 13 residues. Germline V CDR1 and CDR2: PRHDT, FYEKMQ (reference sequence). With 8 bases clipped from V and 5 bases from J, the junction kept 2 bases outside the gene matches. This CDR3 reads CASGGLADNEQFF. The DNA of the CDR3 is TGTGCCAGCGGGGGACTAGCGGACAATGAGCAGTTCTTC.

This chain connects TRBV28 to TRBJ2-7; D unclear. Trimming took off 1 base at V and 4 bases at J, with 14 bases between the two ends. CDR1 MDHEN and CDR2 SYDVKM come from the germline V gene. The CDR3 spans 15 residues. CDR3 in DNA: TGTGCCAGCAGTTTATCGACGGTGTCGCTTTACGAGCAGTACTTC. This translates into CASSLSTVSLYEQYF.

The chain combines TRBV28 with TRBJ2-3; D is ambiguous. From germline, CDR1 is MDHEN and CDR2 SYDVKM. The CDR3 runs to 17 residues. V was cut by 5 bases and J by 0 bases, with 18 bases left in between. The CDR3 region has the DNA TGTGCCAGCAGTCCCTTCGGACCAGACGATAGCACAGATACGCAGTATTTT. Its translation is CASSPFGPDDSTDTQYF. The variable domain in full, completed from reference TRBV28 and TRBJ2-3, reads DVKVTQSSRYLVKRTGEKVFLECVQDMDHENMFWYRQDPGLGLRLIYFSYDVKMKEKGDIPEGYSVSREKKERFSLILESASTNQTSMYLCASSPFGPDDSTDTQYFGPGTRLTVL.

The V gene is TRBV5-1, the J gene TRBJ2-7, with a weak D call TRBD2 (6 bases). The CDR3 totals 17 residues. CDR1 is SGHRS and CDR2 is YFSETQ in the germline V gene. Trimming took 0 bases from V and 0 from J, leaving 16 bases between them. Here the CDR3 reads CASSLGIRGTHSYEQYF. The CDR3 DNA reads as TGCGCCAGCAGCTTGGGAATCCGCGGGACCCACTCCTACGAGCAGTACTTC.

The DNA for the CDR3 is TGTGCCAGTAGTATAGTCGGGGGCGTCAAAAGATACGAGCAGTACTTC. Its translation: CASSIVGGVKRYEQYF. This chain uses TRBV19 with TRBJ2-7; the D call may be TRBD1 or TRBD2 (6 bases each). Germline values: CDR1 LNHDA, CDR2 SQIVND (reference sequence). V lost 1 base to trimming and J lost 4 bases, with 17 bases between them. The CDR3 consists of 16 residues.

This chain joins TRBV7-9 and TRBJ2-7; TRBD2 matches at 8 bases. Germline CDR1 and CDR2: SEHNR and FQNEAQ (reference sequence). Trimming cost V 6 bases and J 2 bases; bases outside gene matches: 3. The CDR3 is 13 residues long. The CDR3 protein is CASSREGTYEQYF. CDR3 in DNA: TGTGCCAGCAGTCGGGAGGGAACCTACGAGCAGTACTTC.

This clone appeared once. J is TRBJ1-1 and V is TRBV7-9; D remains unclear. This CDR3 comprises 13 residues. Germline CDR1 is SEHNR and CDR2 is FQNEAQ (reference sequence). V dropped 6 bases and J dropped 9 bases, with 17 bases sitting between them. The CDR3 region has the DNA TGTGCCAGCAGATCAACAACTCAGGTACAAGCTTTCTTT. Encoded protein: CASRSTTQVQAFF.

The chain couples TRBV19 to TRBJ2-5; D may match TRBD1 or TRBD2 (5 bases each). Germline V gene data show CDR1 as LNHDA and CDR2 as SQIVND (reference sequence). The CDR3 spans 13 residues. With 6 bases removed from V and 3 bases from J, the gap between germline ends came to 11 bases. This CDR3 is CASRGPNEETQYF. CDR3 DNA: TGTGCCAGTAGGGGACCGAATGAAGAGACCCAGTACTTC.